The entry below gives a single T cell receptor beta chain sequence along with its context. Its binding antigen is unknown. No per-base quality is available; no much larger clone lies one base away. The source of the sample is a study of cytomegalovirus exposure and HLA in healthy donors (dated by TCRdb to the late 2010s). About the full investigation: In an earlier analysis of 587 of the donors, approximately 300 Gb of sequence data and 117 million unique TCR beta sequences from about 179 million T cells were reported. HLA typing covered class I and class II loci at four-digit resolution. The study aimed to test whether cataloging public T cell receptors could reveal signatures of past pathogen exposure. In a later genetic analysis, genome-wide SNP genotypes for 398 of the 666 donors were used, and that subset was treated as a discovery cohort. Along with the 666-subject first cohort, a separate validation cohort of approximately 110 different subjects was used. An earlier analysis of 450 to 750 of the donors used high-throughput TCR beta sequencing to judge whether each TCR beta V gene segment behaved as functional or pseudogenic. High-throughput TCR immunosequencing, statistical association of individual TCRs with disease status, and machine learning were combined to predict cytomegalovirus infection status. To study patterns of TCR occurrence, a later analysis re-analyzed previously published TCR beta repertoires from around 700 donors and added high-resolution HLA genotyping. Rather than using new phenotypic data, the later analysis identified candidate immune exposures from TCR beta sequences and from how often those sequences occurred across donors. The study used immunosequencing to profile the T cell repertoires of several hundred subjects and linked those repertoires to cytomegalovirus serostatus. Every discovery cohort repertoire had been produced on one sequencing platform. Four to six DR-DQ haplotypes were handled as single units for association and clustering, since linkage in the cohort was strong. On average, around 230,000 unique TCR beta nucleotide sequences were sequenced per donor among a few hundred genotyped donors of the cohort, with approximately 18% of those sequences being non-productive. Typing coverage varied by locus: 629-630 donors for A, B, C, DRB1 and DQB1; approximately 500 for DQA1; over 600 for DPA1; under 490 for DPB1. Of the 350 to 400 genotyped donors, about 80% fell in the genetic ancestry cluster associated with self-reported Caucasian donors. Roughly 300 gigabases of sequencing data and roughly 80 million unique TCR sequences made up an early release that covered 640 HLA-typed donors. Donor age, sex, ethnicity and CMV serostatus were compiled together with the repertoire data.

Receptor libraries were prepared by the immunoSEQ multiplex PCR assay. For the multiplex PCR, a mixture combining 60 forward primers for TCR Vbeta segments and 13 reverse primers for TCR Jbeta segments was used. Amplification of the CDR3 region of rearranged TCR beta genes was performed with a multiplex PCR assay on genomic DNA. The amplified TCR beta libraries were sequenced on the Illumina HiSeq System as 87-base-pair reads. Per the authors' processing: A later analysis counted 75 million to 100 million unique TCR beta chains across the 550 to 800 repertoires, and some 12 million of these chains were shared by at least two donors. Raw reads were error-corrected and collapsed into unique sequences with a nearest-neighbor algorithm that merged closely related sequences to remove PCR and sequencing errors. Alignment of CDR3 sequences to IMGT reference sequences was used to assign V, D and J gene segments. Each retained sequence needed at least a six-nucleotide match to both a V gene segment and a J gene segment. Rearrangements were called productive when the CDR3 lacked stop codons and stayed in frame with V and J; all others were non-productive. CDR3 was defined according to IMGT convention as the region running from the second conserved V-encoded cysteine to the conserved J-encoded phenylalanine. The earlier analysis of some 550 of the donors excluded any sequence lacking an unambiguous match to a single V gene segment. An earlier analysis of fewer than 750 of the donors called V segments functional above 56.7% productive rearrangements and segregating when the between-donor standard deviation exceeded 5%. A statistical classification framework was built for diagnosing cytomegalovirus status from the catalog of TCR beta chain sequences. V and J gene assignment, in a later analysis, came from comparing TCR nucleotide sequences with IMGT/GENE-DB human TR gene sequences. In a later analysis, CDR3 sequences and most-parsimonious VDJ recombination scenarios were assigned using the TCRdist pipeline. In a later analysis, each TCR beta chain was defined by its CDR3 amino acid sequence together with its V-gene family, and reads without a unique V-gene family were excluded. To address suspected cross-contamination and a sequencing artifact, a later analysis removed 592 highly shared, low-generation-probability nucleotide sequences. For each public chain, a later analysis derived a clonal expansion index from normalized ranks of inferred template counts within each repertoire. In a later analysis, generation probabilities were computed using a VDJ recombination model fitted to out-of-frame rearrangements, and the results were checked against IGoR. Hypergeometric tests were used in a later analysis to score TCR-TCR, TCR-HLA and TCR-CMV co-occurrence, with a repertoire-size bias correction applied to the TCR pairs. To estimate false discovery rates, a later analysis permuted the HLA or CMV assignments 20 times. A later analysis grouped co-occurring TCRs with DBSCAN, adding TCRdist sequence similarity when clustering within HLA-allele-positive subsets. Co-occurrence clustering excluded repertoires with fewer than 30,000 or more than 120,000 public chains, plus five with anomalous nucleotide sharing. The table comes from immuneACCESS by way of TCRdb, which keeps in-frame sequences with V and J called. Part of the clones is missing from these tables; in studies checked, under half for an unresolved V gene and the rest for unknown reasons. Clone size and V and J calls were adopted from that table, with D and trimming inferred from the DNA. The sample records about 160,000 clones, roughly 80% of which are singletons. 7.5% to 9% of the sample is in the top ten clones.

The cohort consisted of 650 to 850 healthy bone marrow donors. At the time of sampling, every cohort member was nominally healthy, though immune exposures that went unrecorded were likely present. The donor was CMV seropositive and belonged to the group of 250 to 300 seropositive cohort members. A peripheral blood sample was collected from each donor, and TCR beta sequencing was performed on peripheral blood mononuclear cells. The Qiagen DNeasy Blood Extraction Kit was used to extract genomic DNA from the blood cell samples. Study-wide findings and limitations: HLA typing was unavailable for some donors at each locus, so association tests used only the typed subset. When HLA alleles, especially DR and DQ, strongly co-occurred, attributing TCR associations to individual alleles was difficult. Cytomegalovirus status was reported to be diagnosed by the classifier with high specificity and sensitivity in both the original and validation cohorts. For the cohort, immune exposure information was limited to CMV serostatus. A few of the identified cytomegalovirus-associated TCR beta chains were confirmed in vitro to be specific for cytomegalovirus antigens. Because the 87-base-pair reads could not distinguish some IMGT-functional V segments, including TRBV6-2 and TRBV6-3, those segments were excluded. Specific HLA alleles were associated with 15,000 to 20,000 TCR beta sequences at a false discovery rate of 0.05 in a later analysis. A further reported finding was that TCR beta sequences accurately predicted the HLA-A and HLA-B alleles for most subjects in the first cohort. According to the authors, the approach could potentially be generalized to other disease states and immunological phenotypes. Linkage disequilibrium might explain the correlated functional status among segregating V segments, but an unknown experimental factor could not be excluded. In a later analysis, the rate of TCR association differed among HLA loci, with DRB1 alleles having the most associated TCRs and HLA-C alleles having the fewest. A cluster of highly shared sequence variants was judged likely to represent a technical artifact of the sequencing pipeline. A later genetic analysis reported fewer N-insertions in productive TCRs among donors in an Asian-associated ancestry cluster than the roughly 720-donor mean. Most TCR sequences were observed very rarely across donors, whereas some public TCRs were present in many individuals. According to a later analysis, most CMV-associated TCR beta chains appeared to be HLA-restricted, and the HLA associations seemed to be driven largely by CMV exposure. In a later genetic analysis, a missense DCLRE1C variant was associated with V-gene and J-gene trimming of TCR beta chains, and the association was replicated in an independent cohort. A total of 150 to 200 TCR beta chains were listed by the study as associated with cytomegalovirus. Several of the top co-occurrence clusters appeared to be linked to parvovirus B19, influenza, CMV and Epstein-Barr virus, according to a later analysis. The cohort was sequenced for TCR beta chains only, and without alpha or paired-chain data the features that could be detected were limited. In an earlier analysis of 450 to 750 of the donors, most TCR beta V segments appeared in productive rearrangements about 87% or about 30% of the time, broadly matching IMGT annotations. In a later analysis, HLA-associated TCR beta chains were found to be more clonally expanded and to have lower generation probabilities than equally common non-associated chains. The presence/absence analyses assumed that sequencing depth was roughly uniform across donors, and that assumption may not be true. The earlier analysis of 587 of the donors excluded roughly 17 rarely observed V segments, including chromosome 9 orphons, because counts were too low.

V and J are truncated by 2 bases and 3 bases respectively, leaving an intervening sequence of 14 bases. The CDR3 contains 15 residues, cysteine and phenylalanine counted. The read is trimmed to its CDR3 DNA, 45 bases read in frame from base 1. CDR1 and CDR2 are drawn from the germline V gene: SGHTA, FQGNSA. The sample consisted of PBMCs. This TCR came from a male donor in good health and CMV-seropositive. This chain is built from TRBV7-2 and TRBJ2-7; 6 matching bases give a weak D call of TRBD2. The nucleotides read TGTGCCAGCAGCTTAACGGGGGACCCATACTACGAGCAGTACTTC. This is translated as CASSLTGDPYYEQYF.